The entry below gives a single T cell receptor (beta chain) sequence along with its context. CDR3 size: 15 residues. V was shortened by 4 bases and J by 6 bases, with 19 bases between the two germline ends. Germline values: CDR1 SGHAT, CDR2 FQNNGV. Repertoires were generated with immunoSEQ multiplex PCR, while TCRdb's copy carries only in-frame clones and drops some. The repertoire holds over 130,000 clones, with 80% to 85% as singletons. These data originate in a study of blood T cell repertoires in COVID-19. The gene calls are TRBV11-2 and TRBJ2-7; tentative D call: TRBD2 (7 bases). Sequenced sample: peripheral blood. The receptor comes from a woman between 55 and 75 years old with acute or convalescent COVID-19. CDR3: CASSSQEGEGVEQYF. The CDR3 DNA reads TGTGCCAGCAGCTCCCAAGAGGGGGAGGGGGTCGAGCAGTACTTC.